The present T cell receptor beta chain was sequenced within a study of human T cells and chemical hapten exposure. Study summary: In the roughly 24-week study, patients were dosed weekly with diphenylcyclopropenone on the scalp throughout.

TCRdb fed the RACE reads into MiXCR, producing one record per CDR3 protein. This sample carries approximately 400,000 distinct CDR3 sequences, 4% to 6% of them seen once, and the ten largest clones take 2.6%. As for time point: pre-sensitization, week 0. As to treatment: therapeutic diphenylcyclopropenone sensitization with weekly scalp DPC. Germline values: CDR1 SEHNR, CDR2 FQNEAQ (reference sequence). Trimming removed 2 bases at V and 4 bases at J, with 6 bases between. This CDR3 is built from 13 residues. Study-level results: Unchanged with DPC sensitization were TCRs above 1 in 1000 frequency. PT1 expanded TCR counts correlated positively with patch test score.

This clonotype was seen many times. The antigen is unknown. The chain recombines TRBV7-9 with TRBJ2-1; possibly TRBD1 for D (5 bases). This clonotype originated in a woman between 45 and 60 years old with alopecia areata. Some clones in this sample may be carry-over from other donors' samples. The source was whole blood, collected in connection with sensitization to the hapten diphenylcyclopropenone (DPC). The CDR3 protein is CASSLQGYNEQFF. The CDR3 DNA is TGTGCCAGCAGCTTACAGGGATACAATGAGCAGTTCTTC. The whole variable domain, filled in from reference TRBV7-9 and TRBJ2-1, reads DTGVSQNPRHKITKRGQNVTFRCDPISEHNRLYWYRQTLGQGPEFLTYFQNEAQLEKSRLLSDRFSAERPKGSFSTLEIQRTEQGDSAMYLCASSLQGYNEQFFGPGTRLTVL.